This T cell receptor (beta chain) was profiled in a study of IL-17A CD8 T cells in psoriatic arthritis synovium. About the full investigation: The goal of the study was to define the phenotype, molecular profile and function of synovial IL-17A+CD8+ T cells in psoriatic arthritis pathogenesis.

The sample holds a few counts of this clone. Its antigen remains undetermined. Mismatch with germline at one junction end may stem from a read error. Synovial fluid effusions were aspirated from actively inflamed joints of psoriatic arthritis patients. Memory CD8+ T cells in synovial fluid were sorted patient by patient into Tc17 (IL-17A+) cells, bulk memory cells and Tc1 (IL-17A-IFNgamma+) cells in order to compare their TCR repertoires. The Classification of Psoriatic Arthritis Study Group (CASPAR) criteria were met by the psoriatic arthritis patients. CD45RA-CD27+/- plus CD45RA+CD27- cells were sorted as bulk memory CD8+ T cells. In three patients with psoriatic arthritis, sorted CD8+ T cell subsets from synovial fluid were put through TCRbeta sequencing. Synovial fluid mononuclear cells were isolated with Lymphoprep and cryopreserved in liquid nitrogen before use. Approximately 50% fetal calf serum and around 9% dimethyl sulfoxide were contained in the cryopreservation medium.

Inclusive of the bounding cysteine and phenylalanine, the CDR3 is 11 residues long. Only CDR3 DNA is held: 33 bases, read in frame from base 1. CDR1 is given as MNHNS and CDR2 as SASEGT, both from the germline V gene. After DNA extraction (Qiagen), TCRbeta V-D-J rearrangements were amplified in a bias-controlled manner and then sequenced at high throughput (immunoSEQ; Adaptive Biotech). The original pipeline was this. The immunoSEQ Analyzer platform was used to analyze productive sequences at the sequence level. Clonality was calculated as 1 minus Pielou's evenness, with values ranging from 0 (highly polyclonal) to 1 (monoclonal). The Morisita index, ranging from 0 (no similarity) to 1 (complete similarity), was used to quantify repertoire overlap between subsets. Entries here come from immuneACCESS through TCRdb and include only in-frame sequences with V and J called. Some clones fail to appear in such tables; in the studies checked, an unresolved V gene covers under half of the shortfall, and the cause of the remainder is unknown. The DNA gave D and trimming, while V, J and clone size come from that table. In all, the sample holds 2,300 or so clones, and about two thirds of those were seen once. In total, the top ten clones hold 11% to 15% of the sample.

What the authors observed across the whole study: Cells came from synovial fluid rather than synovial tissue, since no psoriatic arthritis synovial tissue samples were available. Only three patients were covered by TCR sequencing, and this limited sample size was acknowledged by the authors. Some individual clones occupied over 4% of the repertoire, though most synovial CD8+ subsets remained polyclonal.

This receptor was taken from a human donor with psoriatic arthritis. Sequencing was done on a sample of memory CD8+ T cells from synovial fluid. What the cell subset or site label conveys for this sample: bulk memory CD8+ T cells (CD45RA-CD27+/- and CD45RA+CD27-). This chain is built from TRBV6-1 and TRBJ2-1, with the D gene not clear enough to name. At the DNA level, the sequence is TGTGCCAGCAGTGATCTACCGGAGCGGTTCTTC. Its amino acids are CASSDLPERFF.